This paragraph reports one T cell receptor beta chain. The authors sequenced TCR beta from blood CD8+ and CD4+ T cells. V was cut by 3 bases and J by 6 bases, with 11 bases left in between. The CDR3 is 13 amino acids. CDR1 is MNHEY and CDR2 is SMNVEV in the germline V gene (reference sequence). Roughly 0.45 to 1 ug RNA was reverse transcribed with random hexamers. Amplification of TCR beta CDR3 was carried out by immunoSEQ multiplex PCR, which covered 54 Vbeta and 13 Jbeta segments. MiXCR was run by TCRdb on the immunoSEQ multiplex PCR reads, yielding one entry per CDR3 protein. The sample includes 100,000 to 150,000 distinct CDR3 sequences, roughly 94% seen only once; the top ten take around 0.12%. This specimen comes from a study of CD8 T cells in Susac syndrome.

What was sequenced was CD4+ T cells from PBMCs. V and J are TRBV27 and TRBJ1-1; unclear D gene. This clonotype originated in a human donor with multiple sclerosis. CDR3 in amino acids: CASSFTKLPEAFF. CDR3 bases: TGTGCCAGCAGTTTCACGAAACTCCCTGAAGCTTTCTTT.